Shown below are 2 T cell receptor beta chains from a single sample sequenced in a study of technical replicates of blood from several donors. The assay was immunoSEQ multiplex PCR, and TCRdb's table has in-frame clones only and misses some. The sample records around 93,000 clones, 85% to 95% being singletons. Sequencing was performed on T cells isolated from PBMCs. The receptors here all came from a human donor in good health.

The chain is built from TRBV19 and TRBJ1-2; D possibly corresponds to TRBD1 (5 bases). V was clipped by 4 bases and J by 7 bases, with 16 bases between them. The CDR3 length is 14 residues. Germline CDR1 LNHDA, CDR2 SQIVND (reference sequence). CDR3 protein: CASSNQGGNGGYTF. The CDR3 DNA reads as TGTGCCAGTAGTAACCAGGGAGGGAACGGTGGCTACACCTTC. Supplemented by reference TRBV19 and TRBJ1-2, the full variable domain reads DGGITQSPKYLFRKEGQNVTLSCEQNLNHDAMYWYRQDPGQGLRLIYYSQIVNDFQKGDIAEGYSVSREKKESFPLTVTSAQKNPTAFYLCASSNQGGNGGYTFGSGTRLTVV.

The chain is built from TRBV7-2 and TRBJ2-7, with D perhaps matching TRBD1 (6 bases). CDR3 length: 14 residues. V lost 11 bases and J lost 0, with 17 bases in between. Per germline, CDR1 SGHTA and CDR2 FQGNSA. As DNA, the CDR3 is TGTGCCTCTTCTGGGACATCTTTCTCCTACGAGCAGTACTTC. It encodes CASSGTSFSYEQYF.